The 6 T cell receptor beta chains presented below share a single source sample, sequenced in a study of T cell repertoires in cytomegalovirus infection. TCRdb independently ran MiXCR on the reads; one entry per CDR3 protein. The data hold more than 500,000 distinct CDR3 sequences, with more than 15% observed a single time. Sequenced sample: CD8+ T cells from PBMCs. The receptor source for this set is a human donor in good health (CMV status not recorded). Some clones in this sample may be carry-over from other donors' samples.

This chain's CDR3 is CASSMGGAPYEQYF. The CDR3 region has the DNA TGTGCCAGTAGTATGGGCGGTGCGCCGTACGAGCAGTACTTC. The chain combines TRBV19 with TRBJ2-7, with no clear D. The V end was cut by 3 bases, the J end by 4 bases, with 13 bases between. Per the germline V gene, CDR1 is LNHDA and CDR2 is SQIVND (reference sequence). The CDR3 contains 14 residues.

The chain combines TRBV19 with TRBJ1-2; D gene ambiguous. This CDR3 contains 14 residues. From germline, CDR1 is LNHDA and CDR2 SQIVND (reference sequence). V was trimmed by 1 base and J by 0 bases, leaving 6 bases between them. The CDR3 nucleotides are TGTGCCAGTAGTATAGGCATAACTAACTATGGCTACACCTTC. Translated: CASSIGITNYGYTF. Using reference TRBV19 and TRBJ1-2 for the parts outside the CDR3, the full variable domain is DGGITQSPKYLFRKEGQNVTLSCEQNLNHDAMYWYRQDPGQGLRLIYYSQIVNDFQKGDIAEGYSVSREKKESFPLTVTSAQKNPTAFYLCASSIGITNYGYTFGSGTRLTVV.

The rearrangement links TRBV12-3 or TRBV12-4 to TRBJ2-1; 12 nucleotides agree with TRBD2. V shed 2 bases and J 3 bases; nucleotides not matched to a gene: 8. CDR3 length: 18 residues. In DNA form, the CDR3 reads TGTGCCAGCAGTTTAAATCAACTAGCGGGAGGTCACTACAATGAGCAGTTCTTC. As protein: CASSLNQLAGGHYNEQFF.

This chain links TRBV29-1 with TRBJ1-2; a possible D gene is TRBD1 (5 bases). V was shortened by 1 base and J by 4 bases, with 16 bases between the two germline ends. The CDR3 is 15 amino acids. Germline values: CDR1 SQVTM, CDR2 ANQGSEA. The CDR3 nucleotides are TGCAGCGTTGAAGTCGGGCAGGGAAATCGCTATGGCTACACCTTC. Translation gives CSVEVGQGNRYGYTF.

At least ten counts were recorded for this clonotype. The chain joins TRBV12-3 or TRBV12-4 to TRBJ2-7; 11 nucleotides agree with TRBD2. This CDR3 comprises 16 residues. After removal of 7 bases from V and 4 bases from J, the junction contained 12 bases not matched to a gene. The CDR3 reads CASTDRGTSGRYEQYF. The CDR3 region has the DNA TGTGCCAGCACCGACAGGGGAACTAGCGGGAGATACGAGCAGTACTTC.

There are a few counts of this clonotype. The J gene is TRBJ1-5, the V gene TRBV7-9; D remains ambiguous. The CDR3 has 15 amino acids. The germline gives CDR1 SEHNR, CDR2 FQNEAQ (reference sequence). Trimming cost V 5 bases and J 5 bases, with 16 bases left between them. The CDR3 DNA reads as TGTGCCAGCAGCCTTGGCCGGTCCCAGGATCAGCCCCAGCATTTT. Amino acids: CASSLGRSQDQPQHF.